Below are 28 T cell receptor beta chains sequenced from a single sample in a study of T cells in Graves' hyperthyroidism and ophthalmopathy. RNA transcripts gave rise to amplified TCR beta CDR3 regions. HTBI primers drove first-round RT-PCR of the TCR CDR3. MiXCR, applied by TCRdb to the multiplex PCR reads, yields one record per CDR3 protein. The repertoire has a few hundred thousand distinct CDR3 sequences, about 15% of them found once; the top ten carry over 25%. Sequenced input: blood. Receptor source: a woman aged 45-60 years with Graves' hyperthyroidism that later progressed to Graves' ophthalmopathy.

This clonotype was counted at least ten times. V and J are TRBV5-1 and TRBJ2-7, with D uncertain. V shed 0 bases and J shed 4 bases, with 5 bases lying between them. The CDR3 sequence is 12 residues long. CDR1 is SGHRS and CDR2 is YFSETQ in the germline V gene. In DNA, the CDR3 is TGCGCCAGCAGCTTGGGCCTTTACGAGCAGTACTTC. Protein product: CASSLGLYEQYF.

This clonotype was recorded a few times. The chain recombines TRBV20-1 with TRBJ2-3; a possible D gene is TRBD2 (6 bases). Trimming left V 0 bases short and J 3 bases short, with 19 bases between. Germline V gene sequence: CDR1 DFQATT, CDR2 SNEGSKA (reference sequence). There are 17 residues in the CDR3. DNA of the CDR3: TGCAGTGCTAGAGATCCCCGGGGCTGGGAGGTTACAGATACGCAGTATTTT. This translates into CSARDPRGWEVTDTQYF.

The sample holds many counts of this clonotype. The chain couples TRBV6-1 to TRBJ1-1, with a possible D match to TRBD1 (5 bases). Trimming removed 5 bases from V and 8 bases from J, with 18 bases in between. Germline-derived CDR1 and CDR2 are MNHNS and SASEGT. The CDR3 consists of 14 residues. The CDR3 loop reads CASSPRQTLKEAFF. As DNA, the CDR3 is TGTGCCAGCAGTCCACGACAGACCCTTAAAGAAGCTTTCTTT.

This clonotype has a count of ten or more. The chain recombines TRBV12-3 or TRBV12-4 with TRBJ1-1, with 7 nucleotides matching TRBD1. V gave up 1 base and J gave up 9 bases; unmatched junction bases: 11. The length of the CDR3 is 15 residues. Here the CDR3 DNA reads TGTGCCAGCAGTTTAGACCCCGGGACAGTTATTAAAGCTTTCTTT. Protein: CASSLDPGTVIKAFF.

Ten or more counts support this clonotype. The chain joins TRBV20-1 to TRBJ2-5, with a possible D match to TRBD2 (5 bases). The CDR3 totals 11 residues. Looked up from germline, CDR1 is DFQATT and CDR2 is SNEGSKA (reference sequence). V was pared by 6 bases and J by 7 bases, with 12 bases between. CDR3 sequence (DNA): TGCAGTGCAACCTCAGCGGTGACCCAGTACTTC. Its translation is CSATSAVTQYF.

To note about this clonotype: Being one base from a much bigger clone, this may be a read error. The chain couples TRBV2 to TRBJ1-2, with D possibly TRBD1 on 5 matching bases. This CDR3 is 15 amino acids long. V was trimmed by 0 bases and J by 8 bases, leaving 16 bases between them. Germline CDR1 is SNHLY and CDR2 is FYNNEI. The CDR3 reads CASSEAPGTYLGYTF. CDR3 DNA: TGTGCCAGCAGTGAAGCGCCGGGGACCTATTTGGGCTACACCTTC.

This clonotype was observed many times. This rearrangement joins TRBV28 to TRBJ2-5, with 9 bases matching TRBD2. The CDR3 has 14 amino acids. Germline CDR1 reads MDHEN; CDR2 reads SYDVKM. The ends lost 6 bases at V and 4 bases at J; junction bases unmatched: 6. CDR3: CASRPRGGVETQYF. Written as DNA, the CDR3 is TGTGCCAGCAGACCCCGCGGGGGGGTAGAGACCCAGTACTTC.

The chain links TRBV7-9 to TRBJ2-3, with a tentative D call TRBD2 (6 bases). The CDR3 extends over 15 amino acids. CDR1 is SEHNR, CDR2 FQNEAQ, per germline (reference sequence). Trimming shortened V by 2 bases and J by 6 bases, and 15 bases separated the two germline ends. CDR3 in DNA: TGTGCCAGCAGCTTATCGGCTAGCGCCAGGGATACGCAGTATTTT. As protein: CASSLSASARDTQYF.

This clonotype was counted many times. The chain couples TRBV10-3 to TRBJ2-2, with 10 bases that match TRBD2. Unmatched junction bases numbered 5, after V lost 6 bases and J lost 7 bases. The CDR3 is 14 residues long. CDR1 is ENHRY, CDR2 SYGVKD, per germline. CDR3 in DNA: TGTGCCATCAGGGAGGGACTAGCGTTCGGGGAGCTGTTTTTT. Amino acid sequence: CAIREGLAFGELFF.

This clonotype was picked up a small number of times. At one of its ends the junction is not consistent with the germline gene, which may arise from a read error. The chain joins TRBV20-1 to TRBJ1-2; D gene uncertain. The CDR3 has 13 residues. CDR1 DFQATT and CDR2 SNEGSKA come from the germline V gene (reference sequence). Written as DNA, the CDR3 is TGCAGTACTAGGGAAATCGCTAACTATGGCTACACCTTC. Protein product: CSTREIANYGYTF.

This clonotype appeared a few times. The chain recombines TRBV10-2 with TRBJ2-7, with unresolved D. The germline CDR1 and CDR2 sequences are WSHSY and SAAADI. This CDR3 has 11 residues. V was pared by 4 bases and J by 6 bases, with 7 bases between. CDR3 residues: CASSGWIEQYF. CDR3 nucleotide sequence: TGCGCCAGCAGTGGATGGATCGAGCAGTACTTC.

There are many counts of this clonotype. The rearrangement links TRBV30 to TRBJ1-5; no definite D call. Between the trimmed V and J ends, which lost 0 bases and 3 bases, there was a span of 6 bases. The CDR3 is 13 residues long. Germline CDR1 GTSNPN, CDR2 SVGIG (reference sequence). This CDR3 reads CAWSVSVNQPQHF. Written as DNA, the CDR3 is TGTGCCTGGAGTGTATCCGTCAATCAGCCCCAGCATTTT.

This clonotype was observed at least ten times. This sequence joins TRBV11-2 and TRBJ2-1; 9 positions match TRBD1. Germline V gene data show CDR1 as SGHAT and CDR2 as FQNNGV. V dropped 4 bases and J dropped 3; count of bases not matched to a gene: 7. This CDR3 is built from 16 residues. DNA for the CDR3: TGTGCCAGCAGCTCGACCCGGGACAGGGACTACAATGAGCAGTTCTTC. Protein: CASSSTRDRDYNEQFF.

Ten or more counts support this clonotype. The chain links TRBV20-1 to TRBJ2-1; the match to TRBD2 covers 9 bases. The ends lost 5 bases at V and 5 bases at J; junction bases unmatched: 7. The CDR3 totals 14 residues. Germline CDR1 is DFQATT and CDR2 is SNEGSKA (reference sequence). Here the CDR3 reads CSAPAGLANNEQFF. For the CDR3, the DNA is TGCAGTGCTCCCGCGGGACTAGCCAACAATGAGCAGTTCTTC.

The chain joins TRBV20-1 to TRBJ1-5; perhaps TRBD1 as D (5 bases). Trimming took off 6 bases at V and 4 bases at J, with 16 bases between the two ends. CDR1 and CDR2 (germline): DFQATT, SNEGSKA (reference sequence). CDR3 size: 14 residues. CDR3 residues: CSARGGNDNQPQHF. The CDR3 bases are TGCAGTGCCCGGGGGGGGAATGATAATCAGCCCCAGCATTTT.

The J gene is TRBJ2-3, the V gene TRBV6-1; 14 bases fit TRBD2. With 7 bases clipped from V and 0 bases from J, the junction kept 15 bases outside the gene matches. This CDR3 has 20 residues. CDR1 and CDR2 from the germline V gene are MNHNS and SASEGT. DNA of the CDR3: TGTGCCAGCACCAAGCCGGAAGGACTAGCGGGAGGTGCGAGCACAGATACGCAGTATTTT. It encodes CASTKPEGLAGGASTDTQYF.

As to this clonotype: A much bigger clone sits one base away, suggesting this may be a read error. The chain recombines TRBV30 with TRBJ2-1; D may be TRBD1 (6 bases). This CDR3 is 16 amino acids long. The V gene lost 0 bases and the J gene lost 2 bases, with 14 bases spanning the gap. Germline V CDR1 and CDR2: GTSNPN, SVGIG (reference sequence). CDR3 residues: CAWSVQGRGTYNEQFF. The DNA of the CDR3 is TGTGCCTGGAGTGTACAGGGCAGGGGCACCTACAATGAGCAGTTCTTC.

In its sample, this clonotype was seen many times. This sequence joins TRBV6-1 and TRBJ1-1; D is possibly TRBD1 (5 bases). Germline V lookup: CDR1 MNHNS, CDR2 SASEGT. Trimming shortened V by 8 bases and J by 1 base, and 14 bases separated the two germline ends. The CDR3 length is 14 residues. CDR3 sequence reads: CASPGQGPNTEAFF. The CDR3 region has the DNA TGTGCCAGCCCGGGGCAGGGACCGAACACTGAAGCTTTCTTT.

At least ten counts were recorded for this clonotype. V usage is TRBV20-1 and J usage is TRBJ2-1; 9 bases line up with TRBD2. CDR1 is DFQATT and CDR2 is SNEGSKA in the germline V gene (reference sequence). This CDR3 contains 15 residues. Trimming took 1 base from V and 4 from J; bases not matched to a gene: 5. The CDR3 is CSARVAGDLYNEQFF. The CDR3 bases are TGCAGTGCTAGAGTAGCGGGAGACCTTTACAATGAGCAGTTCTTC.

V is TRBV4-2 and J is TRBJ1-3, with a possible D match to TRBD1 (5 bases). The CDR3 contains 18 residues. Germline CDR1 is LGHNA and CDR2 is YNFKEQ. V was pared by 1 base and J by 0 bases, with 16 bases between. CDR3 loop: CASSQGWLDTNSGNTIYF. The CDR3 DNA sequence: TGTGCCAGCAGCCAAGGGTGGTTGGACACAAACTCTGGAAACACCATATATTTT.

This clonotype was observed many times. The chain uses TRBV12-3 or TRBV12-4 and TRBJ2-1, with 13 bases that match TRBD2. The CDR3 consists of 16 residues. V shed 6 bases, J shed 2 bases, and the junction held 4 bases outside the gene matches. Written as DNA, the CDR3 is TGTGCCAGCAGAGGACTAGCGGGAGAACCCTACAATGAGCAGTTCTTC. Its translation is CASRGLAGEPYNEQFF.

V usage is TRBV7-8 and J usage is TRBJ2-5, with TRBD2 matching 8 bases. Germline V CDR1 and CDR2: SGHVS, FQNEAQ. V was pared by 7 bases and J by 4 bases, with 11 bases of the junction left unmatched. This CDR3 contains 15 residues. The CDR3 sequence: CASTPRGGRGETQYF. Written as DNA, the CDR3 is TGTGCCAGCACCCCCCGCGGGGGGCGCGGAGAGACCCAGTACTTC.

This clonotype has only a few counts. The genes are TRBV7-9 and TRBJ2-2; D is ambiguous. Trimming took off 5 bases at V and 0 bases at J, with 16 bases between the two ends. CDR3 length: 17 residues. Germline-derived CDR1 and CDR2 are SEHNR and FQNEAQ (reference sequence). In DNA, the CDR3 is TGTGCCAGCAGCCAAAGGATAACTACCGCGAACACCGGGGAGCTGTTTTTT. It translates to CASSQRITTANTGELFF. Variable domain in full (rest from reference TRBV7-9 and TRBJ2-2): DTGVSQNPRHKITKRGQNVTFRCDPISEHNRLYWYRQTLGQGPEFLTYFQNEAQLEKSRLLSDRFSAERPKGSFSTLEIQRTEQGDSAMYLCASSQRITTANTGELFFGEGSRLTVL.

This clonotype showed up many times. This chain uses TRBV28 with TRBJ2-5; tentatively, D is TRBD2 (5 bases). Germline CDR1 and CDR2: MDHEN and SYDVKM. The V end lost 7 bases, the J end lost 3 bases, and 6 bases lay between the germline ends. This CDR3 is 11 amino acids long. CDR3 nucleotides: TGTGCCAGCACCGGGGAAGAGACCCAGTACTTC. This encodes CASTGEETQYF. Variable domain in full (rest from reference TRBV28 and TRBJ2-5): DVKVTQSSRYLVKRTGEKVFLECVQDMDHENMFWYRQDPGLGLRLIYFSYDVKMKEKGDIPEGYSVSREKKERFSLILESASTNQTSMYLCASTGEETQYFGPGTRLLVL.

In its sample, this clonotype was seen many times. The rearrangement links TRBV27 to TRBJ1-1; D remains ambiguous. The germline V and J ends were trimmed by 6 bases and 1 base, with 15 bases remaining between them. Germline CDR1 and CDR2: MNHEY and SMNVEV (reference sequence). This CDR3 comprises 15 residues. In nucleotides, the CDR3 is TGTGCCAGCAGCCGCGGACGGCTCGAGAACACTGAAGCTTTCTTT. Translated, it gives CASSRGRLENTEAFF.

The rearrangement uses TRBV20-1 and TRBJ2-1; 9 bases match TRBD2. The trim removed 0 bases at V and 4 bases at J, leaving 10 bases unmatched. This CDR3 contains 17 residues. CDR1 and CDR2 from the germline V gene are DFQATT and SNEGSKA (reference sequence). The CDR3 loop reads CSARDPGAGGVYNEQFF. The CDR3 DNA follows: TGCAGTGCTAGAGATCCGGGGGCGGGAGGGGTATACAATGAGCAGTTCTTC.

This clonotype was detected once. The chain carries TRBV30 and TRBJ1-5; 7 bases line up with TRBD1. J was trimmed by 3 bases and V by 3 bases; bases with no gene match: 2. The CDR3 totals 13 residues. CDR1 GTSNPN and CDR2 SVGIG come from the germline V gene (reference sequence). CDR3 coding DNA: TGTGCCTGGAGAACAGGGGACAATCAGCCCCAGCATTTT. Amino acids: CAWRTGDNQPQHF.

This clonotype was detected many times. The V gene is TRBV6-5, the J gene TRBJ1-1; D uncertain. The CDR3 contains 15 residues. Trimming shortened V by 2 bases and J by 0 bases, and 10 bases separated the two germline ends. The germline V gene has CDR1 MNHEY and CDR2 SVGAGI. The CDR3 DNA sequence: TGTGCCAGCAGTTACGGGGTCAGGTTGAACACTGAAGCTTTCTTT. Translating it yields CASSYGVRLNTEAFF.